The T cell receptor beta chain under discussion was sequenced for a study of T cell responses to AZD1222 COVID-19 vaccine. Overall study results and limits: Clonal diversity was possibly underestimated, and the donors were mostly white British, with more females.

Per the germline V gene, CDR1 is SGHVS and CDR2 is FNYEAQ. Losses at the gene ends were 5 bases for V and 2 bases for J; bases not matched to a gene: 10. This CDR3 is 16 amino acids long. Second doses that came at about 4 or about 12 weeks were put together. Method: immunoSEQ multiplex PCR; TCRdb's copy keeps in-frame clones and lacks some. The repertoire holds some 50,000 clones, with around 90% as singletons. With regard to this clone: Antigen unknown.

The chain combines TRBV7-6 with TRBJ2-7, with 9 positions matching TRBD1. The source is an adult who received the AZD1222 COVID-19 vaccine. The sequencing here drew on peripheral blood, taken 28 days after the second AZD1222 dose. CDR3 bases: TGTGCCAGCAGCCCGGGACAGGGTATACTGGCCTACGAGCAGTACTTC. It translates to CASSPGQGILAYEQYF.